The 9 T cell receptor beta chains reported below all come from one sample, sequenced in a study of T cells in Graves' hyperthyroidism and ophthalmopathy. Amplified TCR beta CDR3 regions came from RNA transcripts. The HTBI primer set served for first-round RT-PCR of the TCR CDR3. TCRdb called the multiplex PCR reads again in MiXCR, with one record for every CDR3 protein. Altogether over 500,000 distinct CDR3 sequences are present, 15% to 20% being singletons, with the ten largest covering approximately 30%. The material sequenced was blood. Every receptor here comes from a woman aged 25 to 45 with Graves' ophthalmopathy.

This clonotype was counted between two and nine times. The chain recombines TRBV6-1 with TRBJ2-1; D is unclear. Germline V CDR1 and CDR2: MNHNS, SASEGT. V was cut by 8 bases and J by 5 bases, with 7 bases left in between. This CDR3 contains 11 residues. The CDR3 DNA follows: TGTGCCAGCTGGCAGAACAATGAGCAGTTCTTC. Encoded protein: CASWQNNEQFF.

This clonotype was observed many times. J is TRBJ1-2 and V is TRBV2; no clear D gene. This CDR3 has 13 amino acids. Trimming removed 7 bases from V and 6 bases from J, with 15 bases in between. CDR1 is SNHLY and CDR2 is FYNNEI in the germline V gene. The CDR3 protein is CASTTSGDDGYTF. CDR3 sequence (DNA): TGTGCCAGCACGACCAGCGGCGACGATGGCTACACCTTC.

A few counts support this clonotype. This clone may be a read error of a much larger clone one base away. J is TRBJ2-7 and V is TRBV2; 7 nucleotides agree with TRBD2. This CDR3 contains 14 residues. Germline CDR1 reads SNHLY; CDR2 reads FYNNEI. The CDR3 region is CASREAGLAYEQYF. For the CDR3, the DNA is TGTGCCAGCAGAGAAGCGGGACTCGCCTACGAGCAGTACTTC. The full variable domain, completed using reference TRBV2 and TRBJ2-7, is EPEVTQTPSHQVTQMGQEVILRCVPISNHLYFYWYRQILGQKVEFLVSFYNNEISEKSEIFDDQFSVERPDGSNFTLKIRSTKLEDSAMYFCASREAGLAYEQYFGPGTRLTVT.

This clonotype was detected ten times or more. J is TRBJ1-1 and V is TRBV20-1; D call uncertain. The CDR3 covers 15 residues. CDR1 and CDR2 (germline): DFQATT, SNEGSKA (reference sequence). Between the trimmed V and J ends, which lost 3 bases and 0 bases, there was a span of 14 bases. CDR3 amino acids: CSARHGEEMNTEAFF. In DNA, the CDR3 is TGCAGTGCTAGGCACGGGGAGGAGATGAACACTGAAGCTTTCTTT.

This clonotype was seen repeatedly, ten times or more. This chain's CDR3 is CASSFPGGGGNEQFF. CDR3 nucleotides: TGCGCCAGCAGCTTCCCAGGGGGCGGTGGTAATGAGCAGTTCTTC. This sequence joins TRBV5-1 and TRBJ2-1; 8 bases are shared with TRBD1. CDR1 and CDR2 from the germline V gene are SGHRS and YFSETQ. This CDR3 has 15 amino acids. V lost 2 bases and J lost 7; bases outside the gene matches: 8.

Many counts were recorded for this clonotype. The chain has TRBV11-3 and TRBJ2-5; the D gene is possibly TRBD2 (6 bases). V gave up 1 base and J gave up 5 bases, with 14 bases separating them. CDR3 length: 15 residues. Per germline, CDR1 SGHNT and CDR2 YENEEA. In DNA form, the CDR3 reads TGTGCCAGCAGCTTAGGGGGAGGAGGCACGGAGACCCAGTACTTC. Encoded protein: CASSLGGGGTETQYF.

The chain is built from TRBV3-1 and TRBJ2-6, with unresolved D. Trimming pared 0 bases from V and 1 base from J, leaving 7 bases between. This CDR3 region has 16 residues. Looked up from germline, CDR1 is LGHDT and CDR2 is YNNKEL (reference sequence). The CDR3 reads CASSQDRKSGANVLTF. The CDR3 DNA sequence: TGTGCCAGCAGCCAAGATCGAAAATCTGGGGCCAACGTCCTGACTTTC. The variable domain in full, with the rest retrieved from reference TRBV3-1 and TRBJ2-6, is DTAVSQTPKYLVTQMGNDKSIKCEQNLGHDTMYWYKQDSKKFLKIMFSYNNKELIINETVPNRFSPKSPDKAHLNLHINSLELGDSAVYFCASSQDRKSGANVLTFGAGSRLTVL.

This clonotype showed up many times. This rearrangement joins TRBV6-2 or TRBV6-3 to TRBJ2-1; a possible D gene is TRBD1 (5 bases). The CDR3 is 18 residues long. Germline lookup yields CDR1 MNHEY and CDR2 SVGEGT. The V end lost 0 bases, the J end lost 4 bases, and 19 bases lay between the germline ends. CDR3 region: CASSYSISAGQEYNEQFF. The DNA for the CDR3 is TGTGCCAGCAGTTACTCGATCTCAGCAGGGCAGGAATACAATGAGCAGTTCTTC.

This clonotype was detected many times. The CDR3 DNA reads TGCGCCAGCAGCTTGGACAGATGGGACACTGAAGCTTTCTTT. Amino acids: CASSLDRWDTEAFF. The chain links TRBV5-1 to TRBJ1-1; no clear D. Germline V gene data show CDR1 as SGHRS and CDR2 as YFSETQ. The CDR3 sequence is 14 residues long. The germline V and J ends were trimmed by 0 bases and 3 bases, with 9 bases remaining between them.